The clone carrying this TCR beta chain was observed many times. Its antigen is not known. Time point described: newly diagnosed GD, antithyroid drugs for less than 3 months. Making the TCR library involved RNA that had been extracted from PBMCs. This sample is drawn from a study of regulatory T cells in long-lasting Graves disease. According to the study, TCR beta libraries were built with iRepertoire HTBI primers and CDR3-region Arm-PCR. Each CDR3 protein gets one entry after TCRdb re-called the multiplex PCR reads with MiXCR. The table shows around 240,000 distinct CDR3 sequences, with under 20% occurring only once. V shed 3 bases and J shed 2 bases, with 8 bases lying between them. CDR1 and CDR2 from the germline V gene are SGHRS and YFSETQ. The CDR3 loop spans 14 amino acids. Whole-study findings and limits: Those with persistent Graves' had less TCR diversity than newly diagnosed patients.

This sample also appeared in a second study, on T cells in Graves' hyperthyroidism and ophthalmopathy. That paper adds: The TCR CDR3 first-round RT-PCR relied on the HTBI primer set. Patients with ophthalmopathy were separated from those with stable hyperthyroidism by a 13 V-J model.

The starting material was peripheral blood mononuclear cells (PBMCs), obtained at new diagnosis, from a patient treated with antithyroid drugs. The source is a young woman with Graves disease. The V gene is TRBV5-1, the J gene TRBJ2-2; the D is unclear. CDR3 residues: CASSSTFNTGELFF. The CDR3 DNA reads as TGCGCCAGCAGCTCAACATTTAACACCGGGGAGCTGTTTTTT.